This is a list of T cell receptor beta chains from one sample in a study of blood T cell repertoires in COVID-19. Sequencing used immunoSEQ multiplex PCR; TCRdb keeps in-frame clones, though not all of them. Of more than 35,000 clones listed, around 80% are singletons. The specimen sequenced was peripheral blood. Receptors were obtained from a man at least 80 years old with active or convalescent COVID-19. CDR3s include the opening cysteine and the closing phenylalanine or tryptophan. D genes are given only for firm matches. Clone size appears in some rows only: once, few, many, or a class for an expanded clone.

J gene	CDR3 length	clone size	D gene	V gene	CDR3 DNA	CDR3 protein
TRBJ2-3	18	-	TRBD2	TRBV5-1	TGCGCCAGCAGCCCCACGCCGGGACTAGCGGTGGGCACAGATACGCAGTATTTT	CASSPTPGLAVGTDTQYF
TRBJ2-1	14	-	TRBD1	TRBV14	TGTGCCAGCAGCCGGGACAGGGCCGCGAATGAGCAGTTCTTC	CASSRDRAANEQFF
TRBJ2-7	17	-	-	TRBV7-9	TGTGCCAGCAGCTTAGCGCCCGGAGCGGGCCCAGTCTACGAGCAGTACTTC	CASSLAPGAGPVYEQYF
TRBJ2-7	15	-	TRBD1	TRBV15	TGTGCCACCAGCAGAGAACGACAGGGGGCCCACGAGCAGTACTTC	CATSRERQGAHEQYF
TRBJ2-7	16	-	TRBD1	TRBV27	TGTGCCAGCAGTACTATATCCCACAGGGGGAGTCACGAGCAGTACTTC	CASSTISHRGSHEQYF
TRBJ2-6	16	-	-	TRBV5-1	TGCGCCAGCAGCTTTCGGGACATTTATGGGGCCAACGTCCTGACTTTC	CASSFRDIYGANVLTF
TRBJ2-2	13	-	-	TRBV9	TGTGCCAGCAGCGTAGGGGGCCCCGGGGAGCTGTTTTTT	CASSVGGPGELFF
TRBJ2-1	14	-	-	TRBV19	TGTGCCAGTAGTTCCGCGTCTGGGGGGAATGAGCAGTTCTTC	CASSSASGGNEQFF
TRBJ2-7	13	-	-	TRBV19	TGTGCCATCCAAGTGATATCGGCCTACGAGCAGTACTTC	CAIQVISAYEQYF
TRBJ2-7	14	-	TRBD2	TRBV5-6	TGTGCCAGCTCTTCGGGGACTAGCGGCAGTGAGAAGTACTTC	CASSSGTSGSEKYF
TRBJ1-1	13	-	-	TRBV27	TGTGCCAGCAGAAAGAGGGTTGACACTGAAGCTTTCTTT	CASRKRVDTEAFF
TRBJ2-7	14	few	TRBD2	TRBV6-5	TGTGCCAGCAGACTAGCGGAGCATAACTACGAGCAGTACTTC	CASRLAEHNYEQYF
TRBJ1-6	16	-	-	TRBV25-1	TGTGCCAGCAGTGAAGGGGGGTACTCCTATAATTCACCCCTCCACTTT	CASSEGGYSYNSPLHF
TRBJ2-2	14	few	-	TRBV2	TGTGCCAGCAGGGAGATTGCGAACACCGGGGAGCTGTTTTTT	CASREIANTGELFF
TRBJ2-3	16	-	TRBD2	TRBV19	TGTGCCAGTAGTATGTGGACTAGCGGGGTCACAGATACGCAGTATTTT	CASSMWTSGVTDTQYF
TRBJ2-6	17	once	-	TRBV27	TGTGCCAGCAGTTTAGGGGCCAGGTACTCTGGGGCCAACGTCCTGACTTTC	CASSLGARYSGANVLTF
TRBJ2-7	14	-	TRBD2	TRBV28	TGTGCCAGCAGTCTCCGACTAGCGGGTTACGAGCAGTACTTC	CASSLRLAGYEQYF
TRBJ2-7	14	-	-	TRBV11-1	TGTGCCAGCAGCTTAGAGGAGGGAAACTACGAGCAGTACTTC	CASSLEEGNYEQYF
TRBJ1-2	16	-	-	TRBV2	TGTGCCAGCAGTGGGGGCTCTCCAGGGCAGGGCTATGGCTACACCTTC	CASSGGSPGQGYGYTF
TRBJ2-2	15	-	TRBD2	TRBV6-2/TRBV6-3	TGTGCCAGCAGTCGACTAGCGGGAGGTGCCGGGGAGCTGTTTTTT	CASSRLAGGAGELFF
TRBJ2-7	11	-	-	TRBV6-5	TGTGCCAGCAAGGGACTCTACGAGCAGTACTTC	CASKGLYEQYF
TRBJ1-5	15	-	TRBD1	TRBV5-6	TGTGCCAGCAGCTTTGGGGGACAGGGCGGTCAGCCCCAGCATTTT	CASSFGGQGGQPQHF
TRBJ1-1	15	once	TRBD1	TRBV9	TGTGCCAGCAGCCCCAAGGACAGGGTAGTTGGAGAAGCTTTCTTT	CASSPKDRVVGEAFF
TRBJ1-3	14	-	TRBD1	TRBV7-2	TGTGCCAGCAGCTTGCGCAGGGGGGGAAACACCATATATTTT	CASSLRRGGNTIYF
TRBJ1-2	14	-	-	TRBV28	TGTGCCAGCAGTTTAGAGGGATTACCTTGGGGCTACACCTTC	CASSLEGLPWGYTF
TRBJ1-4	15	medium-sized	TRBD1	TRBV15	TGTGCCACCAGGAACCGGGACAGGGAAGGTGAAAAACTGTTTTTT	CATRNRDREGEKLFF
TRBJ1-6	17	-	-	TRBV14	TGTGCCAGCAGCCAAGATCGTTGGAAGGGGTATAATTCACCCCTCCACTTT	CASSQDRWKGYNSPLHF
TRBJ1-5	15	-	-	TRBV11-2	TGTGCCAGCAGCTTAGTCCCAGGGAACAATCAGCCCCAGCATTTT	CASSLVPGNNQPQHF
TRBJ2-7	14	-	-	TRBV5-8	TGTGCCAGCAGCTTCCACCGGGACATTTACGGGCAGTACTTC	CASSFHRDIYGQYF
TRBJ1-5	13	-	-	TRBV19	TGTGCCAGTAGTGGAGGGCTAAATCAGCCCCAGCATTTT	CASSGGLNQPQHF
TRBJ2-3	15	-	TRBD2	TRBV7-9	TGTGCCAGCAGCCTGGGACTAGCGAACACAGATACGCAGTATTTT	CASSLGLANTDTQYF
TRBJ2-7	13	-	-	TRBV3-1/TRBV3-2	TGTGCCAGCAGCCAAATTGTATGGCGGGAGCAGTACTTC	CASSQIVWREQYF
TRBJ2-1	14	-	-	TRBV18	TGTGCCAGCTCACCATTAGGGGGGGCTACAGGGCAGTTCTTC	CASSPLGGATGQFF
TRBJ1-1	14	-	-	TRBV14	TGTGCCAGCAGCCAGATTGCTTACAGCACTGAAGCTTTCTTT	CASSQIAYSTEAFF
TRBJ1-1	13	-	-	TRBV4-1	TGCGCCAGCAAGGACACCTCGAACACTGAAGCTTTCTTT	CASKDTSNTEAFF
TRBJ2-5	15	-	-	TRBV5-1	TGCGCCAGCAGCCCGGGAGACAGCGACCAAGAGACCCAGTACTTC	CASSPGDSDQETQYF
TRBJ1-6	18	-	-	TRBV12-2	TGTGCAAGTCGTAGACAGGGTGAGTCTATAGGATATAATTCACCCCTCCACTTT	CASRRQGESIGYNSPLHF
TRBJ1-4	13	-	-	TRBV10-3	TGTGCCATCAGTGATCACGAGGGTGAGAAACTGTTTTTT	CAISDHEGEKLFF